The sequence of this T cell receptor (beta chain) was determined in a study of PD-1 blockade in classical Hodgkin lymphoma. Per germline, CDR1 SGHRS and CDR2 YFSETQ. The V and J ends lost 4 bases and 0 bases, in that order; junction bases with no gene match: 10. This CDR3 region has 18 residues. Patients all relapsed after autologous stem cell transplantation, and there was variation in brentuximab vedotin exposure. Clones were read by immunoSEQ multiplex PCR, and TCRdb kept only the in-frame ones, dropping some. The sample carries 20,000 to 25,000 clones, roughly 75% recorded once. The genes are TRBV5-1 and TRBJ2-7, with 13 bases fitting TRBD2. The receptor's source is a human donor with classical Hodgkin lymphoma. The specimen was peripheral blood mononuclear cells (PBMCs), collected before the second cycle of nivolumab. Here the CDR3 reads CASSPGLAGVRGSYEQYF. In DNA form, the CDR3 reads TGCGCCAGCAGCCCTGGACTAGCGGGAGTTAGAGGCTCCTACGAGCAGTACTTC.